These 12 T cell receptor beta chains originate from one sample sequenced in a study. MiXCR was run by TCRdb on the RT-PCR reads, yielding one entry per CDR3 protein. The sample includes about 680,000 distinct CDR3 sequences, more than 13% of them seen just once. Sequenced input: memory CD4+ T cells from blood. The receptor set was obtained from a female donor in good health, serving as a healthy control.

This CDR3 reads CASSRDTSNQPQHF. The CDR3 DNA reads as TGTGCCAGCAGCCGCGACACTTCGAATCAGCCCCAGCATTTT. The V call is TRBV7-2, the J call TRBJ1-5; D remains unclear. Germline lookup yields CDR1 SGHTA and CDR2 FQGNSA. This CDR3 is 14 amino acids long. V lost 5 bases and J lost 4, with 12 bases in between.

V gene TRBV11-2 combines with J gene TRBJ1-5; D ambiguous. This CDR3 region has 19 residues. Trimming took off 0 bases at V and 0 bases at J, with 18 bases between the two ends. Germline V lookup: CDR1 SGHAT, CDR2 FQNNGV. The CDR3 coding sequence is TGTGCCAGCAGCTTAGATCGAACAGCCGACCTTTATAGCAATCAGCCCCAGCATTTT. This translates into CASSLDRTADLYSNQPQHF.

This clonotype was observed a handful of times. One end of the junction fails to match germline, which may point to a read error. The V and J genes are TRBV12-3 or TRBV12-4 and TRBJ1-4; the D gene is possibly TRBD1 (5 bases). The CDR3 is 14 amino acids. CDR3 region: CASSPTGPKEKLFF. CDR3 DNA sequence: TGTGCCAGCAGTCCTACAGGTCCTAAGGAAAAACTGTTTTTT.

In its sample, this clonotype was seen a few times. The chain is built from TRBV18 and TRBJ2-7; TRBD1 agrees at 8 bases. The junction had 3 bases not matched to a gene; V was cut back by 3 bases and J by 2 bases. Germline lookup yields CDR1 KGHSH and CDR2 LQKENI. This CDR3 region has 14 residues. This CDR3 is CASSPDRVTYEQYF. The CDR3, as DNA: TGTGCCAGCTCACCGGACAGGGTGACCTACGAGCAGTACTTC.

This chain links TRBV5-4 with TRBJ2-2, with D unresolved. The CDR3 runs 13 residues. Germline assignment: CDR1 SGHNT and CDR2 YYREEE (reference sequence). V was cut by 4 bases and J by 4 bases, with 8 bases left in between. The CDR3 region has the DNA TGTGCCAGCAGCAGAGACTTCACCGGGGAGCTGTTTTTT. Protein product: CASSRDFTGELFF.

Many counts were recorded for this clonotype. The rearrangement uses TRBV7-6 and TRBJ2-7; a possible D gene is TRBD1 (6 bases). The ends were cut back, 5 bases at V and 4 bases at J, with 12 bases in the middle. This CDR3 contains 13 residues. From germline, CDR1 is SGHVS and CDR2 FNYEAQ. CDR3 region: CASSQGTKYEQYF. DNA for the CDR3: TGTGCCAGCAGCCAGGGGACAAAATACGAGCAGTACTTC.

A few counts support this clonotype. The CDR3 region has the DNA TGCGCCAGCAGCGTCTCGACAGTATCGAACACCGGGGAGCTGTTTTTT. Protein: CASSVSTVSNTGELFF. V usage is TRBV5-1 and J usage is TRBJ2-2, with D possibly matching TRBD1 (5 bases). The germline V gene encodes CDR1 SGHRS and CDR2 YFSETQ. The CDR3 has 16 residues. Trimming cost V 4 bases and J 0 bases, with 13 bases left between them.

This clonotype came up a few times. J is TRBJ1-1 and V is TRBV4-2, with no clear D. There are 15 residues in the CDR3. Germline CDR1 LGHNA, CDR2 YNFKEQ. Trimming removed 0 bases from V and 0 bases from J, with 8 bases in between. The CDR3 sequence: CASSQEGSMNTEAFF. CDR3 bases: TGTGCCAGCAGCCAAGAGGGCTCCATGAACACTGAAGCTTTCTTT.

This clonotype was counted ten times or more. The chain couples TRBV10-3 to TRBJ2-1, with D perhaps matching TRBD2 (6 bases). The CDR3 contains 13 residues. Germline V lookup: CDR1 ENHRY, CDR2 SYGVKD. Between the trimmed V and J ends, which lost 7 bases and 8 bases, there was a span of 15 bases. CDR3 bases: TGTGCCATCAACGGCGGGGACTGGGATGAGCAGTTCTTC. It yields the protein CAINGGDWDEQFF.

In its sample, this clonotype was seen a few times. The V and J genes are TRBV15 and TRBJ2-7; D is unresolved. The CDR3 runs to 13 residues. Germline-derived CDR1 and CDR2 are LNHNV and YYDKDF (reference sequence). Trimming cost V 1 base and J 4 bases, with 8 bases left between them. CDR3 amino acids: CATSRGLTYEQYF. The CDR3 DNA sequence: TGTGCCACCAGCAGAGGACTCACGTACGAGCAGTACTTC.

The chain joins TRBV29-1 to TRBJ1-5, with D perhaps matching TRBD1 (6 bases). From germline, CDR1 is SQVTM and CDR2 ANQGSEA. The CDR3 has 14 amino acids. Between the trimmed V and J ends, which lost 5 bases and 6 bases, there was a span of 17 bases. The CDR3 spells CSVTQGSKGQPQHF. The CDR3, as DNA: TGCAGCGTTACACAGGGAAGCAAAGGTCAGCCCCAGCATTTT.

This clonotype was observed many times. The chain combines TRBV4-1 with TRBJ2-5; possible D gene TRBD1, 6 bases. The V gene's germline CDR1 is MGHRA and CDR2 YSYEKL. V lost 4 bases and J lost 5, with 17 bases in between. The CDR3 totals 15 residues. The CDR3 reads CASSRGIQGSETQYF. The CDR3 DNA reads as TGCGCCAGCAGCCGGGGGATACAGGGTTCCGAGACCCAGTACTTC.